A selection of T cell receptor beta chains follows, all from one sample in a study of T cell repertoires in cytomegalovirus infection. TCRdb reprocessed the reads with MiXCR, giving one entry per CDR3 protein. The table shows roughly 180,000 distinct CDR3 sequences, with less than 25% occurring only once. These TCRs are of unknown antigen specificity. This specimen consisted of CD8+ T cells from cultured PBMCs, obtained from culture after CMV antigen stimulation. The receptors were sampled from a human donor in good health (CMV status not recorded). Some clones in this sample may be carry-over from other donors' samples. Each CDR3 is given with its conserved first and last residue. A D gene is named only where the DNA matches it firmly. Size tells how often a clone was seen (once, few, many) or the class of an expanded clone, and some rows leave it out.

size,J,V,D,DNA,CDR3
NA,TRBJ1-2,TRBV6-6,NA,TGTGCCAGCACCAATCCCCCGGAGGAGCCTAACTATGGCTACACCTTC,CASTNPPEEPNYGYTF
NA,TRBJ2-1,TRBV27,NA,TGTGCCAGCAGTTTATCAGCCTATCAAAAGCAGTTCTTC,CASSLSAYQKQFF
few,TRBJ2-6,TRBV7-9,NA,TGTGCCAGCAGCTTAGCCGAGCGCAACTTCTCTGGGGCCAACGTCCTGACTTTC,CASSLAERNFSGANVLTF
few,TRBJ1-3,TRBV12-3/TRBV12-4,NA,TGTGCCAGCCCTGGACCTTCTGGAAACACCATATATTTT,CASPGPSGNTIYF
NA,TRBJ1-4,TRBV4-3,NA,TGCGCCAGCAGCCAAGATCTGGGAACTAATGAAAAACTGTTTTTT,CASSQDLGTNEKLFF
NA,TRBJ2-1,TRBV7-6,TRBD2,TGTGCCAGCAGCTTAGCGGGGCTAGCGGGGGGAAATGAGCAGTTCTTC,CASSLAGLAGGNEQFF
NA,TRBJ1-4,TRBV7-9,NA,TGTGCCAGCAGCTTAGAAGTGAGAGATACTAATGAAAAACTGTTTTTT,CASSLEVRDTNEKLFF
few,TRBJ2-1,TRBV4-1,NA,TGCGCCAGCAGCCAAGATAAGACGGCGACGTACAATGAGCAGTTCTTC,CASSQDKTATYNEQFF
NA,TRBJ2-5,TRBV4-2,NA,TGTGCCAGCAGCCTTGACAGGGCGGGGGATCAGTACTTC,CASSLDRAGDQYF
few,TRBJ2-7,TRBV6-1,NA,TGTGCCAGCAGTGAAGGGCCGACCTACGAGCAGTACTTC,CASSEGPTYEQYF
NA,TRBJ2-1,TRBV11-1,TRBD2,TGTGCCAGCAGCCCATTAGCGGGGGAGCCCCCCAATGAGCAGTTCTTC,CASSPLAGEPPNEQFF
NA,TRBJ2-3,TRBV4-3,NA,TGCGCCAGCAGCCAAGAGAGAGGGTTTACAGATACGCAGTATTTT,CASSQERGFTDTQYF
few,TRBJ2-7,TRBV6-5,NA,TGTGCCAGCAGAACAGGGATTTACGCCGGTTACGAGCAGTACTTC,CASRTGIYAGYEQYF
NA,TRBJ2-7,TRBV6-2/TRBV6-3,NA,TGTGCCAGCAGTTACATAGCCCGTTACGAGCAGTACTTC,CASSYIARYEQYF
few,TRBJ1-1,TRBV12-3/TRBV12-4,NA,TGTGCCAGCAGTCCGGGACTATTCTTT,CASSPGLFF
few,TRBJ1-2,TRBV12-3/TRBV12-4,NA,TGTGCCAGCAGTGCTCCAGGGGTTCCTAACTATGGCTACACCTTC,CASSAPGVPNYGYTF
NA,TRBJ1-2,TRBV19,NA,TGTGCCAGTAGCAAACCTCGGGACAACTATGGCTACACCTTC,CASSKPRDNYGYTF
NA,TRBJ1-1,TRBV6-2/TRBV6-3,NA,TGTGCCAGCAGGGCTCCGACAGAGAACACTGAAGCTTTCTTT,CASRAPTENTEAFF
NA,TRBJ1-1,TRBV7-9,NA,TGTGCCAGCAGCCCCAGACGGTACTTGAACACTGAAGCTTTCTTT,CASSPRRYLNTEAFF
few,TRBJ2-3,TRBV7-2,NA,TGTGCCAGCAGCGGGGGGCGATGGACAGATACGCAGTATTTT,CASSGGRWTDTQYF
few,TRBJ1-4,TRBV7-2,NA,TGTGCCAGCAGCTTCGCAGGCTGGGACGAAAAACTGTTTTTT,CASSFAGWDEKLFF
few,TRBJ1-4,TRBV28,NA,TGTGCCAGCAGTGCGGGCGACAGCCGAGCGGAAAAACTGTTTTTT,CASSAGDSRAEKLFF
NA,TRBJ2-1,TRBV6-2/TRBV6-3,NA,TGTGCCAGCAGTTACCGACCCTACAATGAGCAGTTCTTC,CASSYRPYNEQFF
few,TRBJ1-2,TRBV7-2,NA,TGTGCCAGCAGCTTAGGGGGGCACTATGGCTACACCTTC,CASSLGGHYGYTF
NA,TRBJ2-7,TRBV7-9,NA,TGTGCCAGCAGCGAAGGTAACCCCTACGAGCAGTACTTC,CASSEGNPYEQYF
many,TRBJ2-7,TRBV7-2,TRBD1,TGTGCCAGCAGCTTAGAACAGGGGGACTTCTACGAGCAGTACTTC,CASSLEQGDFYEQYF
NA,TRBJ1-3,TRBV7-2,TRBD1,TGTGCCAGCAGCACCGGACAGGGACTCTCTGGAAACACCATATATTTT,CASSTGQGLSGNTIYF
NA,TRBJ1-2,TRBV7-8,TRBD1,TGTGCCAGCAGCTCCGGTAGTAGGACAGGGGTCTATGGCTACACCTTC,CASSSGSRTGVYGYTF
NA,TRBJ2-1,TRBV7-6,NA,TGTGCCAGCAGCCCTTTGCGGGGAAAATACAATGAGCAGTTCTTC,CASSPLRGKYNEQFF
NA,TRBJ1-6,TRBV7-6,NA,TGTGCCAGCAGCTATGGGGCTAATTCACCCCTCCACTTT,CASSYGANSPLHF
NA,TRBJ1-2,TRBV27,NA,TGTGCCAGCAGTTTATCGTATTCAGGGAGTGGCTACACCTTC,CASSLSYSGSGYTF
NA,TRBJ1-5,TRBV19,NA,TGTGCCAGTACCCTAGGGGGGCGCGATCAGCCCCAGCATTTT,CASTLGGRDQPQHF
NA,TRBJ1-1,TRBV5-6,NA,TGTGCCAGCAGCTTGGACGATACGGGGAACACTGAAGCTTTCTTT,CASSLDDTGNTEAFF
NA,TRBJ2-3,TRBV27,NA,TGTGCCAGCAGTGCCCCCACCGCCACAGATACGCAGTATTTT,CASSAPTATDTQYF
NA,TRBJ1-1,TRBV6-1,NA,TGTGCCAGCAGTGAAGGCTCGCATGGTAGGACTGAAGCTTTCTTT,CASSEGSHGRTEAFF
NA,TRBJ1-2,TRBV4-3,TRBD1,TGCGCCAGCAGCCTTTTCCCAACCGACAGGGTAGAAGGAGGCTACACCTTC,CASSLFPTDRVEGGYTF
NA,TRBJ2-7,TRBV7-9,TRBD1,TGTGCCAGCAGCACCCGGACAGGGTCGAGCGAGCAGTACTTC,CASSTRTGSSEQYF
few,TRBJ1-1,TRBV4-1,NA,TGCGCCAGCAGCCTTTCCCTCGGGGAGAACACTGAAGCTTTCTTT,CASSLSLGENTEAFF
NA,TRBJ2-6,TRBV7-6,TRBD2,TGTGCCAGCAGCTTACGTTCTAGCGGGGGTTCCTCTGGGGCCAACGTCCTGACTTTC,CASSLRSSGGSSGANVLTF
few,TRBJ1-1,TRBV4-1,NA,TGCGCCAGCAGCCAAGATCGACAGCAAAACACTGAAGCTTTCTTT,CASSQDRQQNTEAFF
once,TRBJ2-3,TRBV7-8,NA,TGTGCCAGCAGCTTAGAGGGCCTCTCCCGCACAGATACGCAGTATTTT,CASSLEGLSRTDTQYF
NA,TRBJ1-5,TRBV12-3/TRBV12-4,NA,TGTGCCAGCAGTTTGGCCGGGGGCTATAGCAATCAGCCCCAGCATTTT,CASSLAGGYSNQPQHF